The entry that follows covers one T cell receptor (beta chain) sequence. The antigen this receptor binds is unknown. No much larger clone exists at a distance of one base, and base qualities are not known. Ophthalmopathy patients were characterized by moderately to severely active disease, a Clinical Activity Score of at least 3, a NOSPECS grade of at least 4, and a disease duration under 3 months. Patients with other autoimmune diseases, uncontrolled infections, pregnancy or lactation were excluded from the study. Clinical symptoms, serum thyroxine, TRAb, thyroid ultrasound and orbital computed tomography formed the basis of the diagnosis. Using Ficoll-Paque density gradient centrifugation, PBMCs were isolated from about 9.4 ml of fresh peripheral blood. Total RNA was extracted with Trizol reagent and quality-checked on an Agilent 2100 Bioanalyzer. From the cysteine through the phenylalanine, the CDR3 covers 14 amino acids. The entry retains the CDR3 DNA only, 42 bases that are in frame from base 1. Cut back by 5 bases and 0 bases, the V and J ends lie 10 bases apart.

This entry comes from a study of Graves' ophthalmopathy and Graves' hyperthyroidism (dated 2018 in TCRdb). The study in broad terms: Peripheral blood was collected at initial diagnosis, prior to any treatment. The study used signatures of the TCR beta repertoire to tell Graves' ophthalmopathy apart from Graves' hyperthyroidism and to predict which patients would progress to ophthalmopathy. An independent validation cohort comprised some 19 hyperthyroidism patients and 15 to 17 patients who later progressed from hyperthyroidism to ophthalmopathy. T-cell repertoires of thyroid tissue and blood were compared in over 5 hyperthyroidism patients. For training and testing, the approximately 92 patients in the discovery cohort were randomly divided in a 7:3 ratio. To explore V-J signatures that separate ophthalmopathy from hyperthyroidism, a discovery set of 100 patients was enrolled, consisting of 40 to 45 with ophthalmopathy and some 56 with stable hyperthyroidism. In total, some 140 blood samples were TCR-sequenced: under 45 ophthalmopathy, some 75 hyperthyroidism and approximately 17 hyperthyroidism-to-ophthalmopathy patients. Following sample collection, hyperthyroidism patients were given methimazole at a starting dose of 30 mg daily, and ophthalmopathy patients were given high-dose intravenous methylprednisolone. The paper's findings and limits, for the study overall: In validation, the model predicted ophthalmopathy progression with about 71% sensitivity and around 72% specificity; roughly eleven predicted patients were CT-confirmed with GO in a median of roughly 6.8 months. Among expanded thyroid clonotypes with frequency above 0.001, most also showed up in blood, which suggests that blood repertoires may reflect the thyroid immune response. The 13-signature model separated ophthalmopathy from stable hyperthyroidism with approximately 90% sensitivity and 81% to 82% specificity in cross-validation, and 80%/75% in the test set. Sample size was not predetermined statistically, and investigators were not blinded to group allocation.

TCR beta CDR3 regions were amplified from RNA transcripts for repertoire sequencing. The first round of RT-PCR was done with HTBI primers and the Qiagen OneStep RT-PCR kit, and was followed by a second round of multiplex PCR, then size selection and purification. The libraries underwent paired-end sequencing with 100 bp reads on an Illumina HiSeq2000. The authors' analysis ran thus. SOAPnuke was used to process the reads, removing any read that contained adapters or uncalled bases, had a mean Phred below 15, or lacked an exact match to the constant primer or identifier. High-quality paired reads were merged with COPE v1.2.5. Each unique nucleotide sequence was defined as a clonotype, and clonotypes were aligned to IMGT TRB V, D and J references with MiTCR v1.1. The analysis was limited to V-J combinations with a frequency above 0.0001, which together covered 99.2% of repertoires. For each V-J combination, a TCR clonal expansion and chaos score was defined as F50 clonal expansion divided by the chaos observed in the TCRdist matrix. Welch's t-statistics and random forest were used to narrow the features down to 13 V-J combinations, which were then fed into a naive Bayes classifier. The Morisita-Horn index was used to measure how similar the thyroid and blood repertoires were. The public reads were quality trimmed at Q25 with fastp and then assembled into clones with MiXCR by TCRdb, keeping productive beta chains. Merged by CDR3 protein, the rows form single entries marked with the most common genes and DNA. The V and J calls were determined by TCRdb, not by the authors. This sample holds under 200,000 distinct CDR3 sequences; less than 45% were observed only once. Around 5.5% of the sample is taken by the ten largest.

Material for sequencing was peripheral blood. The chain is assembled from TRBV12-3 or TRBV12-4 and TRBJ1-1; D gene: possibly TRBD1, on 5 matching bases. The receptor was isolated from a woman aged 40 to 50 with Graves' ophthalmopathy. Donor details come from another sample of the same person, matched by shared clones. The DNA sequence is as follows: TGTGCCAGCAGTCCACAGGTCATGAACACTGAAGCTTTCTTT. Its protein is CASSPQVMNTEAFF.